What follows is one TCR beta chain and its context. This sample was taken from a study of blood T cell repertoires in COVID-19. Profiling relied on immunoSEQ multiplex PCR, and the TCRdb table lists in-frame clones only, not all of them. Of around 250,000 clones listed, around four fifths are singletons. Germline assignment: CDR1 MDHEN and CDR2 SYDVKM. The CDR3 contains 13 residues. Unmatched junction bases numbered 6, after V lost 10 bases and J lost 1 base. Material for sequencing was peripheral blood. This TCR was sampled from an older man with acute or convalescent COVID-19. This chain joins TRBV28 and TRBJ1-2; 7 nucleotides match TRBD1. CDR3 coding DNA: TGTGCCAACAGGGACAGCCTTAACTATGGCTACACCTTC. Its translation is CANRDSLNYGYTF.